The 12 T cell receptor beta chains reported below all come from one sample, sequenced in a study of beta chain features in type 1 diabetes (dated by TCRdb to 2017 to 2018). What the research found in general, with its limitations: In all four CD4+ subsets, TCRB CDR3 length was moderately but significantly shorter in type 1 diabetes patients.

Library generation was performed with the immunoSEQ multiplex PCR assay. The entire amount of isolated RNA was reverse transcribed using the High Capacity cDNA Reverse Transcription Kit, so the sequenced TCRB transcripts were expressed ones. As stored in TCRdb, this immuneACCESS dataset retains in-frame rearrangements with V and J assigned. A fraction of the clones does not appear; measured against another copy, unresolved V genes explain less than half of the discrepancy, and the remainder lacks a known reason. This sample comprises a few hundred thousand clones, about 15% of them detected only once. The ten top clones hold less than 0.02% of the sample. Antigen specificity for these receptors is unknown. Sequenced input: naive CD4+ T cells from blood. The sample's cell subset or site label is to be understood as: true naive CD4+ T cells. The receptors originated from a man younger than 35 with type 1 diabetes.

This chain uses TRBV7-2 with TRBJ2-4, with unresolved D. CDR1 and CDR2 from the germline V gene are SGHTA and FQGNSA. Trimming cost V 5 bases and J 8 bases, with 13 bases left between them. The CDR3 spans 13 residues. The CDR3: CASSAPQWDIQYF. Written as DNA, the CDR3 is TGTGCCAGCAGCGCACCACAGTGGGACATTCAGTACTTC.

A few counts support this clone. V usage is TRBV5-4 and J usage is TRBJ1-1; 9 bases agree with TRBD1. Germline assignment: CDR1 SGHNT and CDR2 YYREEE (reference sequence). The CDR3 is 16 amino acids. After removal of 3 bases from V and 1 base from J, the junction contained 7 bases not matched to a gene. CDR3 DNA: TGTGCCAGCAGCTACGGACAGGGGCGGCGGAACACTGAAGCTTTCTTT. Residues: CASSYGQGRRNTEAFF.

This clone was seen more than once but under ten times. CDR3 bases: TGCGCCAGCAGCAAGGGGGTATCTGGGGCCAACGTCCTGACTTTC. This encodes CASSKGVSGANVLTF. The rearrangement uses TRBV5-1 and TRBJ2-6, with TRBD1 as a possible D gene (6 bases). The V gene's germline CDR1 is SGHRS and CDR2 YFSETQ. V gave up 4 bases and J gave up 1 base, with 9 bases separating them. There are 15 residues in the CDR3.

The gene calls are TRBV9 and TRBJ2-3; 9 nucleotides agree with TRBD2. V trimming: 4 bases; J trimming: 3 bases; junction bases outside the gene matches: 15. The germline CDR1 and CDR2 sequences are SGDLS and YYNGEE. This CDR3 is built from 18 residues. CDR3 sequence reads: CASSYHPGGAGGTDTQYF. The CDR3 DNA follows: TGTGCCAGCAGCTACCACCCCGGGGGAGCGGGGGGAACAGATACGCAGTATTTT.

This clone was counted a few times. V gene TRBV5-6 combines with J gene TRBJ2-1; no clear D gene. The CDR3 totals 14 residues. Germline CDR1 is SGHDT and CDR2 is YYEEEE. V was shortened by 1 base and J by 3 bases, with 8 bases between the two germline ends. The CDR3 is CASSLYQVYNEQFF. As DNA, the CDR3 is TGTGCCAGCAGCTTGTACCAGGTCTACAATGAGCAGTTCTTC. Full variable domain (missing parts from reference TRBV5-6 and TRBJ2-1): DAGVTQSPTHLIKTRGQQVTLRCSPKSGHDTVSWYQQALGQGPQFIFQYYEEEERQRGNFPDRFSGHQFPNYSSELNVNALLLGDSALYLCASSLYQVYNEQFFGPGTRLTVL.

This clone was counted only a few times. The chain recombines TRBV10-1 with TRBJ1-1, with 8 positions matching TRBD1. CDR1 WNHNN and CDR2 SYGVQD come from the germline V gene (reference sequence). The CDR3 loop spans 14 amino acids. V gave up 4 bases and J gave up 2 bases; unmatched junction bases: 3. CDR3 in amino acids: CASSVAGGNTEAFF. CDR3 bases: TGCGCCAGCAGTGTGGCAGGGGGCAACACTGAAGCTTTCTTT.

This clone was recorded a few times. This chain links TRBV7-9 with TRBJ2-5, with TRBD1 matching over 8 bases. The J segment lost 4 bases and the V segment lost 5 bases, leaving 3 bases of the junction unmatched. This CDR3 contains 13 residues. From germline, CDR1 is SEHNR and CDR2 FQNEAQ (reference sequence). The CDR3 sequence: CASSPTGGETQYF. The CDR3, as DNA: TGTGCCAGCAGCCCTACAGGGGGAGAGACCCAGTACTTC.

This clone has a handful of counts. The rearrangement joins TRBV19 to TRBJ2-7, with TRBD1 matching 8 bases. V trimming: 4 bases; J trimming: 2 bases; junction bases outside the gene matches: 7. This CDR3 is 15 amino acids long. Germline CDR1 reads LNHDA; CDR2 reads SQIVND (reference sequence). As DNA, the CDR3 is TGTGCCAGTAGTACCCCGACAGGGGTGCCCTACGAGCAGTACTTC. Its translation is CASSTPTGVPYEQYF.

This chain uses TRBV28 with TRBJ1-1; 7 bases align to TRBD1. The CDR3 length is 16 residues. V dropped 3 bases and J dropped 2; count of bases not matched to a gene: 9. Germline CDR1 MDHEN, CDR2 SYDVKM. The CDR3 DNA reads TGTGCCAGCAGTTTCCTGGAAAGACAGGGAAACACTGAAGCTTTCTTT. Protein product: CASSFLERQGNTEAFF.

The chain carries TRBV9 and TRBJ2-3, with TRBD2 as a possible D gene (6 bases). The V end was cut by 4 bases, the J end by 2 bases, with 14 bases between. CDR1 is SGDLS, CDR2 YYNGEE, per germline. CDR3 length equals 15 residues. As DNA, the CDR3 is TGTGCCAGCAGCCAAACTAGCTTGTCCACAGATACGCAGTATTTT. The encoded protein is CASSQTSLSTDTQYF.

This clone has just a few counts. The chain has TRBV10-3 and TRBJ1-5, with D possibly TRBD1 on 6 matching bases. V was cut by 6 bases and J by 4 bases, with 13 bases left in between. This CDR3 has 14 amino acids. Germline values: CDR1 ENHRY, CDR2 SYGVKD. CDR3 loop: CAISSGQSNQPQHF. Written as DNA, the CDR3 is TGTGCCATCAGCTCAGGACAGTCGAATCAGCCCCAGCATTTT.

This clone has only a few counts. The same CDR3 is also encoded by other DNA sequences in this sample. The CDR3 here is CSVGGTGGYEQYF. In nucleotides, the CDR3 is TGCAGCGTTGGAGGGACAGGGGGCTACGAGCAGTACTTC. The rearrangement uses TRBV29-1 and TRBJ2-7; 11 nucleotides align to TRBD1. Germline assignment: CDR1 SQVTM and CDR2 ANQGSEA. The trim removed 4 bases at V and 3 bases at J, leaving 2 bases unmatched. The CDR3 spans 13 residues.